This TCR beta chain was sequenced for a study of blood T cell repertoires in COVID-19. Looking at the study overall: Sources were T cells, B-cell-depleted T cells, or PBMCs; the material itself was cDNA or gDNA.

The CDR3 contains 14 residues. Germline CDR1 is MNHEY and CDR2 is SVGAGI. V dropped 2 bases and J dropped 3 bases, with 10 bases sitting between them. Methods used by the authors: How many nucleated cells were present was estimated from reference gene primer amplification. Assay: immunoSEQ multiplex PCR; the TCRdb copy retains only in-frame clones and omits some. The V and J calls and clone size come from that table; D and trimming were worked out from the DNA. The data hold some 210,000 clones, with 82% observed a single time. Material for sequencing was peripheral blood. The TCR comes from a woman aged 40 to 50 with acute or convalescent COVID-19. The V call is TRBV6-5, the J call TRBJ1-1; D is unclear. CDR3 loop: CASSYTLRDTEAFF. For the CDR3, the DNA is TGTGCCAGCAGTTACACCCTTCGAGACACTGAAGCTTTCTTT.